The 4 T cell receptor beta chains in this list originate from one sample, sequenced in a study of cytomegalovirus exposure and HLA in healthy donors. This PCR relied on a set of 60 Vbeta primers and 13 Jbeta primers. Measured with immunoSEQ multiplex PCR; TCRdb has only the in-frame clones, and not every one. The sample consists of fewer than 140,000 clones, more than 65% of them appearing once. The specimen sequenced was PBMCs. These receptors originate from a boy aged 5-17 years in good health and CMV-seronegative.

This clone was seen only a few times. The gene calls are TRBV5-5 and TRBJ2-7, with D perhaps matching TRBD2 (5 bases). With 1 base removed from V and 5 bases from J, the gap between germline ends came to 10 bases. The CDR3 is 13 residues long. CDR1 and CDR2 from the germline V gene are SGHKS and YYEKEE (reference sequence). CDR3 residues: CASSLLGSHEQYF. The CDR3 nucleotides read TGTGCCAGCAGCTTGTTAGGGAGCCACGAGCAGTACTTC.

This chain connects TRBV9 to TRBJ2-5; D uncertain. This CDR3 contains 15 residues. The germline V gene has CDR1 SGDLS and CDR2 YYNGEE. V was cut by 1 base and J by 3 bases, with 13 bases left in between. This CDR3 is CASSVYPLLEETQYF. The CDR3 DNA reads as TGTGCCAGCAGCGTATACCCCTTACTCGAAGAGACCCAGTACTTC.

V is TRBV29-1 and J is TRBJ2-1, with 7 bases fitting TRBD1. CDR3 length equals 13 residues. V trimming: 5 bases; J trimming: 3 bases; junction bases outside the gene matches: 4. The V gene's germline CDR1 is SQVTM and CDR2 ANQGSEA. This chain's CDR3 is CSVRQGRYNEQFF. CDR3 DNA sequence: TGCAGCGTTCGACAGGGCCGCTACAATGAGCAGTTCTTC.

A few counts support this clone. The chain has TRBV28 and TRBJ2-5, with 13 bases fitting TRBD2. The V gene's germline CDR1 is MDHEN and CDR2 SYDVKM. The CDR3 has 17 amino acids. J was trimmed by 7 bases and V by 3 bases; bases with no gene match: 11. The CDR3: CASSFALLAGGKGTQYF. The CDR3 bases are TGTGCCAGCAGTTTTGCTTTACTAGCGGGGGGGAAAGGGACCCAGTACTTC.